What follows are 21 T cell receptor beta chains derived from one specimen sequenced in a study of STAT5B mutations in CD4+ large granular lymphocyte leukemia. The data were produced by immunoSEQ multiplex PCR, yet TCRdb's version contains in-frame clones alone and is incomplete. The sample lists over 30,000 clones, roughly 85% occurring once. The sequencing input was CD4+ T cells from blood buffy coats. The receptors originated from a human donor in good health.

The chain uses TRBV9 and TRBJ1-2, with 11 bases aligning to TRBD1. J gave up 7 bases and V 4 bases, and 6 bases lay outside the gene matches. This CDR3 has 14 amino acids. The germline gives CDR1 SGDLS, CDR2 YYNGEE. CDR3 amino acids: CASSYLGQGGGYTF. Here the CDR3 DNA reads TGTGCCAGCAGCTACCTGGGACAGGGGGGTGGCTACACCTTC.

V usage is TRBV5-1 and J usage is TRBJ2-5; 10 bases are shared with TRBD1. CDR1 is SGHRS, CDR2 YFSETQ, per germline. CDR3 size: 15 residues. With 1 base clipped from V and 7 bases from J, the junction kept 7 bases outside the gene matches. CDR3 sequence (DNA): TGCGCCAGCAGCTTGCAGGACAGGGGGACCGCGACCCAGTACTTC. As protein: CASSLQDRGTATQYF.

CDR3 nucleotide sequence: TGTGCCAGTAGTATAAGGGGCCGTGGAACTCCAGGACAAGAGACCCAGTACTTC. Amino acids: CASSIRGRGTPGQETQYF. This chain links TRBV19 with TRBJ2-5; perhaps TRBD1 as D (5 bases). The germline CDR1 and CDR2 sequences are LNHDA and SQIVND (reference sequence). V gave up 2 bases and J gave up 2 bases, with 21 bases separating them. This CDR3 spans 18 amino acids.

The V gene is TRBV5-1, the J gene TRBJ2-2; D may match TRBD1 or TRBD2 (6 bases each). Looked up from germline, CDR1 is SGHRS and CDR2 is YFSETQ. The CDR3 length is 15 residues. V lost 3 bases, J lost 0 bases, and 9 bases lay in between. Here the CDR3 DNA reads TGCGCCAGCAGCTGGGGGGCATCGAACACCGGGGAGCTGTTTTTT. Translated: CASSWGASNTGELFF.

J is TRBJ2-2 and V is TRBV4-1; possibly TRBD1 for D (6 bases). The CDR3 extends over 16 amino acids. CDR1 is MGHRA, CDR2 YSYEKL, per germline. V shed 3 bases and J shed 2 bases, with 13 bases lying between them. The CDR3, as DNA: TGCGCCAGCAGCCATCCCCGGGACAAAAACACCGGGGAGCTGTTTTTT. This encodes CASSHPRDKNTGELFF.

This clone was picked up one time. The rearrangement joins TRBV9 to TRBJ2-1; 7 bases line up with TRBD2. The V segment lost 0 bases and the J segment 3 bases; nucleotides outside the gene matches: 9. This CDR3 has 17 amino acids. CDR1 and CDR2 from the germline V gene are SGDLS and YYNGEE. The chain's CDR3 is CASSVGLARDYYNEQFF. The DNA for the CDR3 is TGTGCCAGCAGCGTAGGACTCGCGCGGGACTACTACAATGAGCAGTTCTTC.

About this clone: A junction end diverges from the germline sequence, so it may reflect a read error. Other DNA sequences in this specimen translate into the identical CDR3. This chain links TRBV7-9 with TRBJ2-7; D remains ambiguous. Germline V gives CDR1 SEHNR, CDR2 FQNEAQ (reference sequence). CDR3 length: 15 amino acids. The CDR3 protein is CASSLDGVGSYEQYF. The CDR3 nucleotides read TGTGCCAGCAGTCTAGACGGAGTAGGCTCCTATGAGCAGTACTTC.

CDR3 DNA sequence: TGTGCCAGCAGCGTAGATTGGGGGCTTTCTGGAAACACCATATATTTT. Its protein is CASSVDWGLSGNTIYF. The chain combines TRBV9 with TRBJ1-3; perhaps TRBD1 as D (6 bases). CDR3 length equals 16 residues. Trimming cost V 0 bases and J 1 base, with 11 bases left between them. CDR1 is SGDLS, CDR2 YYNGEE, per germline.

The CDR3, as DNA: TGTGCCAGCAGTTACAGCGGGACAGCCCAACCCTACGAGCAGTACTTC. Translation gives CASSYSGTAQPYEQYF. The V and J genes are TRBV6-5 and TRBJ2-7, with D perhaps TRBD1 or TRBD2 (7 bases each). The germline V and J ends were trimmed by 2 bases and 2 bases, with 16 bases remaining between them. This CDR3 is 16 amino acids long. Per the germline V gene, CDR1 is MNHEY and CDR2 is SVGAGI.

This clone appeared a single time. The V gene is TRBV6-5, the J gene TRBJ2-7, with D possibly being TRBD2 (7 bases). Deletions cut 6 bases from V and 2 bases from J, with 17 bases between. The CDR3 totals 15 residues. Per the germline V gene, CDR1 is MNHEY and CDR2 is SVGAGI. The CDR3 DNA sequence: TGTGCCAGCAGCTACCGGAGGGGGGGAACCTACGAGCAGTACTTC. Its protein product is CASSYRRGGTYEQYF.

On this clone itself: Other DNA sequences in the sample encode the same CDR3. V is TRBV7-9 and J is TRBJ2-3; D possibly corresponds to TRBD1 (6 bases). There are 13 residues in the CDR3. Germline values: CDR1 SEHNR, CDR2 FQNEAQ (reference sequence). V lost 5 bases, J lost 4 bases, and 10 bases lay in between. The CDR3 sequence: CASSPRGPDTQYF. The CDR3 DNA sequence: TGTGCCAGCAGCCCCAGGGGTCCAGATACGCAGTATTTT.

This chain connects TRBV7-8 to TRBJ2-3; possibly TRBD2 for D (6 bases). The V end was cut by 2 bases, the J end by 5 bases, with 14 bases between. From germline, CDR1 is SGHVS and CDR2 FQNEAQ. This CDR3 is built from 15 residues. The CDR3 is CASSLQGQGGDTQYF. The CDR3, as DNA: TGTGCCAGCAGCTTACAGGGTCAGGGAGGAGATACGCAGTATTTT.

The gene calls are TRBV11-3 and TRBJ2-1; D unclear. CDR1 and CDR2 (germline): SGHNT, YENEEA. The CDR3 runs to 13 residues. V lost 0 bases, J lost 4 bases, and 4 bases lay in between. The CDR3 sequence is CASSLDGYNEQFF. The DNA for the CDR3 is TGTGCCAGCAGCTTAGACGGGTACAATGAGCAGTTCTTC.

This clone was observed a single time. The rearrangement uses TRBV6-1 and TRBJ2-1; 8 bases line up with TRBD1. This CDR3 has 16 amino acids. Unmatched junction bases numbered 8, after V lost 2 bases and J lost 5 bases. The V gene's germline CDR1 is MNHNS and CDR2 SASEGT. Here the CDR3 reads CASSEFQGAGHNEQFF. As DNA, the CDR3 is TGTGCCAGCAGTGAATTCCAGGGGGCTGGGCACAATGAGCAGTTCTTC.

The chain combines TRBV19 with TRBJ1-5, with D tentatively TRBD1 (5 bases). From germline, CDR1 is LNHDA and CDR2 SQIVND (reference sequence). The CDR3 length is 18 residues. Trimming removed 5 bases at V and 1 base at J, with 21 bases between. CDR3 bases: TGTGCCAGTAGTGACCGACAGAGGGGTCCATCAAGCAATCAGCCCCAGCATTTT. Encoded protein: CASSDRQRGPSSNQPQHF.

V and J are TRBV4-3 and TRBJ1-1; D is ambiguous. V dropped 0 bases and J dropped 5 bases, with 16 bases sitting between them. The CDR3 sequence is 16 residues long. Germline lookup yields CDR1 LGHNA and CDR2 YSLEER. DNA for the CDR3: TGCGCCAGCAGCCAAGACGTTCCGGGCAGAGGAACTGAAGCTTTCTTT. Residues: CASSQDVPGRGTEAFF.

A single count supports this clone. The chain combines TRBV11-3 with TRBJ2-1; 13 bases fit TRBD2. The germline V gene has CDR1 SGHNT and CDR2 YENEEA. This CDR3 is 17 amino acids long. V was pared by 4 bases and J by 4 bases, with 7 bases of the junction left unmatched. This chain's CDR3 is CASSSSGLAGAYNEQFF. CDR3 nucleotides: TGTGCCAGCAGCTCCTCCGGACTAGCGGGAGCGTACAATGAGCAGTTCTTC.

This chain joins TRBV7-9 and TRBJ2-2, with D perhaps matching TRBD1 (5 bases). This CDR3 has 17 amino acids. From germline, CDR1 is SEHNR and CDR2 FQNEAQ (reference sequence). The ends were cut back, 2 bases at V and 1 base at J, with 14 bases in the middle. The CDR3 protein is CASSLFPLDKNTGELFF. CDR3 nucleotide sequence: TGTGCCAGCAGCTTATTCCCTTTGGACAAGAACACCGGGGAGCTGTTTTTT. Combining the CDR3 with reference TRBV7-9 and TRBJ2-2 gives the whole variable domain DTGVSQNPRHKITKRGQNVTFRCDPISEHNRLYWYRQTLGQGPEFLTYFQNEAQLEKSRLLSDRFSAERPKGSFSTLEIQRTEQGDSAMYLCASSLFPLDKNTGELFFGEGSRLTVL.

The rearrangement links TRBV7-9 to TRBJ1-2, with D perhaps matching TRBD1 (6 bases). The CDR3 length is 15 residues. In germline, CDR1 is SEHNR, CDR2 FQNEAQ (reference sequence). The V gene lost 5 bases and the J gene lost 4 bases, with 17 bases spanning the gap. CDR3 sequence (DNA): TGTGCCAGCAGCCCCAACCAACAGGGACTCTATGGCTACACCTTC. Translation gives CASSPNQQGLYGYTF. Supplemented by reference TRBV7-9 and TRBJ1-2, the full variable domain reads DTGVSQNPRHKITKRGQNVTFRCDPISEHNRLYWYRQTLGQGPEFLTYFQNEAQLEKSRLLSDRFSAERPKGSFSTLEIQRTEQGDSAMYLCASSPNQQGLYGYTFGSGTRLTVV.

This rearrangement joins TRBV7-8 to TRBJ2-5; 14 bases fit TRBD2. The CDR3 sequence is 17 residues long. Germline CDR1 and CDR2: SGHVS and FQNEAQ. J gave up 4 bases and V 3 bases, and 7 bases lay outside the gene matches. DNA of the CDR3: TGTGCCAGCAGCTTTAGGGGACTAGCGGGAGAGGGAGAGACCCAGTACTTC. Translation: CASSFRGLAGEGETQYF.

This chain uses TRBV5-5 with TRBJ2-5, with unresolved D. The CDR3 runs to 16 residues. Germline V CDR1 and CDR2: SGHKS, YYEKEE (reference sequence). V lost 0 bases and J lost 0, with 12 bases in between. The CDR3 sequence: CASSLGALADQETQYF. CDR3 coding DNA: TGTGCCAGCAGCTTGGGCGCCCTGGCGGACCAAGAGACCCAGTACTTC.